A single sample is the source of the 32 T cell receptor beta chains below, sequenced in a study of patients and donors after allogeneic stem cell transplantation. TCRdb reprocessed the RT-PCR reads via MiXCR and lists one record per CDR3 protein. The sample consists of approximately 160,000 distinct CDR3 sequences, around 30% of them appearing once. The specimen was blood, either unsorted or a sorted T cell fraction (not recorded which). These receptors came from a human donor who was either an allogeneic HSCT recipient or a stem cell or donor lymphocyte infusion donor (not recorded which). It is not recorded whose cells these are; they may come from a transplant donor.

Many counts were recorded for this clonotype. The chain joins TRBV4-3 to TRBJ1-3; a weak D match, TRBD1 (6 bases). Germline lookup yields CDR1 LGHNA and CDR2 YSLEER. CDR3 length equals 15 residues. Trimming removed 0 bases from V and 5 bases from J, with 11 bases in between. Here the CDR3 DNA reads TGCGCCAGCAGCCAAGATCGGGACATAAGAAACACCATATATTTT. Encoded protein: CASSQDRDIRNTIYF.

A few counts support this clonotype. Here the CDR3 DNA reads TGCGCCAGCAGCCCTGCCGTCACTCTGAACACTGAAGCTTTCTTT. Its protein product is CASSPAVTLNTEAFF. This sequence joins TRBV5-1 and TRBJ1-1, with D uncertain. The CDR3 extends over 15 amino acids. Germline V gives CDR1 SGHRS, CDR2 YFSETQ. The ends were cut back, 4 bases at V and 0 bases at J, with 13 bases in the middle.

This clonotype was detected a few times. The chain employs TRBV7-3 and TRBJ1-4; D call uncertain. CDR3 size: 13 residues. The V gene's germline CDR1 is SGHTA and CDR2 FQGTGA. Trimming took 5 bases from V and 8 from J, leaving 12 bases between them. CDR3 loop: CASSQSRREKLFF. CDR3 bases: TGTGCCAGCAGCCAGAGCAGGCGGGAAAAACTGTTTTTT. The whole variable domain, remainder taken from reference TRBV7-3 and TRBJ1-4, is GAGVSQTPSNKVTEKGKYVELRCDPISGHTALYWYRQSLGQGPEFLIYFQGTGAADDSGLPNDRFFAVRPEGSVSTLKIQRTERGDSAVYLCASSQSRREKLFFGSGTQLSVL.

The chain employs TRBV6-2 or TRBV6-3 and TRBJ2-1, with 14 bases lining up with TRBD2. Per the germline V gene, CDR1 is MNHEY and CDR2 is SVGEGT. The V gene end was trimmed by 4 bases and the J gene end by 9 bases; junction bases not matched to a gene: 8. This CDR3 has 16 residues. CDR3 coding DNA: TGTGCCAGCAGTTCCGGGACTAGCGGGAGCAAGGTTGAGCAGTTCTTC. Amino acid sequence: CASSSGTSGSKVEQFF.

The chain uses TRBV2 and TRBJ1-6, with 8 bases lining up with TRBD1. Germline lookup yields CDR1 SNHLY and CDR2 FYNNEI. The CDR3 is 14 amino acids. V was clipped by 1 base and J by 7 bases; unmatched bases: 0. The DNA of the CDR3 is TGTGCCAGCAGTGAAGGGACAGGGAATTCACCCCTCCACTTT. Encoded protein: CASSEGTGNSPLHF.

The V gene is TRBV12-3 or TRBV12-4, the J gene TRBJ2-6; maybe TRBD2 (6 bases). The length of the CDR3 is 22 residues. V dropped 0 bases and J dropped 1 base, with 25 bases sitting between them. CDR3 sequence: CASSLARRARGWALSGANVLTF. The CDR3, as DNA: TGTGCCAGCAGTTTAGCGCGCAGGGCTCGGGGGTGGGCCCTATCTGGGGCCAACGTCCTGACTTTC.

This rearrangement joins TRBV5-1 to TRBJ1-1; 8 nucleotides match TRBD1. The CDR3 is 15 residues long. The germline CDR1 and CDR2 sequences are SGHRS and YFSETQ. V gave up 2 bases and J gave up 3 bases; unmatched junction bases: 6. Written as DNA, the CDR3 is TGCGCCAGCAGCTTTGCAGGGGGCGGGTACACTGAAGCTTTCTTT. This encodes CASSFAGGGYTEAFF.

The genes are TRBV12-3 or TRBV12-4 and TRBJ2-5; 12 nucleotides line up with TRBD2. The CDR3 contains 15 residues. The junction had 8 bases not matched to a gene; V was cut back by 5 bases and J by 7 bases. The CDR3 spells CASSLRLAGVGTQYF. CDR3 DNA: TGTGCCAGCAGTCTCCGACTAGCGGGAGTTGGGACCCAGTACTTC.

This clonotype showed up many times. The chain recombines TRBV7-9 with TRBJ1-5, with D unclear. V was pared by 5 bases and J by 0 bases, with 11 bases between. Per germline, CDR1 SEHNR and CDR2 FQNEAQ (reference sequence). The CDR3 sequence is 15 residues long. The CDR3 loop reads CASSMDGYSNQPQHF. DNA for the CDR3: TGTGCCAGCAGCATGGACGGATATAGCAATCAGCCCCAGCATTTT.

The chain joins TRBV20-1 to TRBJ2-7; 8 nucleotides match TRBD2. CDR1 is DFQATT, CDR2 SNEGSKA, per germline (reference sequence). The CDR3 covers 16 residues. V shed 4 bases, J shed 6 bases, and the junction held 17 bases outside the gene matches. The DNA for the CDR3 is TGCAGTGCTAAGAACCCGTTGGTAGCGGGGCAAGGCGAGCAGTACTTC. It translates to CSAKNPLVAGQGEQYF.

The chain combines TRBV4-3 with TRBJ2-7; 8 nucleotides match TRBD1. There are 15 residues in the CDR3. CDR1 and CDR2 from the germline V gene are LGHNA and YSLEER. V shed 4 bases and J 0 bases; nucleotides not matched to a gene: 5. CDR3 in amino acids: CASSLSTGVSYEQYF. CDR3 DNA: TGCGCCAGCAGCCTATCGACAGGGGTCTCCTACGAGCAGTACTTC.

Remarks on this clonotype: A much larger clone sits a single nucleotide away, making a read error possible. This chain joins TRBV20-1 and TRBJ1-4; 8 bases agree with TRBD1. The CDR3 contains 17 residues. CDR1 DFQATT and CDR2 SNEGSKA come from the germline V gene (reference sequence). CDR3 residues: CSAGDQRSRTGQEKLFF. DNA for the CDR3: TGCAGTGCTGGAGATCAGAGATCCCGGACAGGGCAGGAAAAACTGTTTTTT.

The rearrangement uses TRBV6-5 and TRBJ2-1, with D unresolved. Per the germline V gene, CDR1 is MNHEY and CDR2 is SVGAGI. CDR3 length: 14 amino acids. V was shortened by 6 bases and J by 1 base, with 10 bases between the two germline ends. The CDR3 sequence is CASRTPGSYNEQFF. CDR3 bases: TGTGCCAGCAGGACCCCAGGTTCCTACAATGAGCAGTTCTTC.

The V call is TRBV29-1, the J call TRBJ2-7; 8 nucleotides align to TRBD1. The ends lost 6 bases at V and 5 bases at J; junction bases unmatched: 9. This CDR3 has 13 residues. The V gene's germline CDR1 is SQVTM and CDR2 ANQGSEA. CDR3 sequence (DNA): TGCAGCGTGCAGACAGGGGAAGGTAACGAGCAGTACTTC. This gives the protein CSVQTGEGNEQYF.

This clonotype has only a few counts. The rearrangement links TRBV7-9 to TRBJ2-1; 7 positions agree with TRBD2. The CDR3 loop spans 16 amino acids. The germline V gene encodes CDR1 SEHNR and CDR2 FQNEAQ (reference sequence). The J segment lost 4 bases and the V segment lost 0 bases, leaving 6 bases of the junction unmatched. CDR3 bases: TGTGCCAGCAGCTTAGCGGCTAGCGGACCTTACAATGAGCAGTTCTTC. Amino acid sequence: CASSLAASGPYNEQFF.

The V and J genes are TRBV20-1 and TRBJ2-2, with D hard to call. V dropped 1 base and J dropped 5 bases, with 8 bases sitting between them. The CDR3 sequence is 13 residues long. CDR1 is DFQATT, CDR2 SNEGSKA, per germline (reference sequence). The CDR3 DNA sequence: TGCAGTGCTAGAGCTTTAGGGACCGGGGAGCTGTTTTTT. The encoded protein is CSARALGTGELFF.

The CDR3 is CSVKGSTDTQYF. The DNA of the CDR3 is TGCAGCGTTAAAGGGAGCACAGATACGCAGTATTTT. The V call is TRBV29-1, the J call TRBJ2-3; D gene ambiguous. Trimming stripped 5 bases from V and 0 bases from J, with 6 bases between. Germline V gives CDR1 SQVTM, CDR2 ANQGSEA. CDR3 length equals 12 residues.

There are a few counts of this clonotype. The rearrangement joins TRBV10-3 to TRBJ2-1; TRBD2 matches 13 bases. The CDR3 covers 15 residues. The J segment lost 7 bases and the V segment lost 3 bases, leaving 3 bases of the junction unmatched. The V gene's germline CDR1 is ENHRY and CDR2 SYGVKD. The CDR3 loop reads CAISEETSGRNEQFF. The CDR3 nucleotides read TGTGCCATCAGTGAAGAGACTAGCGGGAGGAATGAGCAGTTCTTC.

The chain is built from TRBV29-1 and TRBJ2-7, with 7 bases lining up with TRBD1. Germline loops: CDR1 SQVTM, CDR2 ANQGSEA. The V and J ends lost 6 bases and 3 bases, in that order; junction bases with no gene match: 11. This CDR3 has 14 residues. CDR3 nucleotide sequence: TGCAGCGTGGCCCGACAGGGTGTGGGCTACGAGCAGTACTTC. Translating it yields CSVARQGVGYEQYF.

The chain recombines TRBV4-3 with TRBJ2-5; no reliable D call. The CDR3 extends over 15 amino acids. CDR1 and CDR2 from the germline V gene are LGHNA and YSLEER. The V end was cut by 4 bases, the J end by 4 bases, with 16 bases between. The CDR3 sequence: CASSRSTRIGETQYF. The CDR3, as DNA: TGCGCCAGCAGCCGCAGCACTCGGATAGGAGAGACCCAGTACTTC.

In its sample, this clonotype was seen a few times. V is TRBV9 and J is TRBJ2-7, with 8 positions matching TRBD1. V shed 3 bases, J shed 3 bases, and the junction held 11 bases outside the gene matches. Germline loops: CDR1 SGDLS, CDR2 YYNGEE. The CDR3 totals 16 residues. DNA of the CDR3: TGTGCCAGCAGCGCAGGCCCGGGACAGGTATTCTACGAGCAGTACTTC. This translates into CASSAGPGQVFYEQYF.

The V and J genes are TRBV20-1 and TRBJ2-1, with 13 nucleotides matching TRBD2. The germline gives CDR1 DFQATT, CDR2 SNEGSKA (reference sequence). The CDR3 sequence is 17 residues long. J was trimmed by 7 bases and V by 0 bases; bases with no gene match: 9. This CDR3 reads CSARDPQGLAGDNEQFF. The CDR3 DNA reads TGCAGTGCTAGAGATCCCCAAGGACTAGCGGGAGATAATGAGCAGTTCTTC.

V gene TRBV18 combines with J gene TRBJ2-5; D gene ambiguous. This CDR3 is built from 15 residues. CDR1 and CDR2 (germline): KGHSH, LQKENI. Trimming left V 6 bases short and J 2 bases short, with 16 bases between. CDR3 loop: CASSPNVGTQETQYF. In DNA, the CDR3 is TGTGCCAGCTCCCCGAACGTGGGCACTCAAGAGACCCAGTACTTC.

This chain uses TRBV6-5 with TRBJ1-6, with TRBD1 as a possible D gene (5 bases). Trimming shortened V by 6 bases and J by 9 bases, and 15 bases separated the two germline ends. This CDR3 has 14 residues. Germline-derived CDR1 and CDR2 are MNHEY and SVGAGI. The CDR3 DNA sequence: TGTGCCAGCAGCAGGGACGGAGACAGTTCACCCCTCCACTTT. Amino acids: CASSRDGDSSPLHF.

The chain couples TRBV6-6 to TRBJ2-7, with D tentatively TRBD2 (6 bases). The germline CDR1 and CDR2 sequences are MNHNY and SVGAGI (reference sequence). The CDR3 loop spans 15 amino acids. Trimming pared 2 bases from V and 2 bases from J, leaving 13 bases between. CDR3 bases: TGTGCCAGCAGTTACGGCGGGATTAGCCCCTACGAGCAGTACTTC. Protein product: CASSYGGISPYEQYF.

The J gene is TRBJ2-1, the V gene TRBV30; D is unclear. Trimming took off 0 bases at V and 3 bases at J, with 12 bases between the two ends. The CDR3 loop spans 15 amino acids. Germline CDR1 GTSNPN, CDR2 SVGIG (reference sequence). For the CDR3, the DNA is TGTGCCTGGAGTGTAGACACGACTCACTACAATGAGCAGTTCTTC. Translating gives CAWSVDTTHYNEQFF.

The rearrangement uses TRBV20-1 and TRBJ2-7, with D unclear. The ends were cut back, 0 bases at V and 4 bases at J, with 7 bases in the middle. The length of the CDR3 is 12 residues. The germline V gene has CDR1 DFQATT and CDR2 SNEGSKA (reference sequence). The CDR3 sequence is CSARDRRYEQYF. As DNA, the CDR3 is TGCAGTGCTAGAGATAGACGATACGAGCAGTACTTC.

The chain's CDR3 is CASSPIQETQYF. For the CDR3, the DNA is TGTGCCAGCTCACCCATACAAGAGACCCAGTACTTC. The chain has TRBV18 and TRBJ2-5; D uncertain. V gave up 3 bases and J gave up 2 bases, with 4 bases separating them. There are 12 residues in the CDR3. The germline gives CDR1 KGHSH, CDR2 LQKENI.

This clonotype was observed once. The gene calls are TRBV4-3 and TRBJ2-1, with unresolved D. The CDR3 is 17 amino acids. Germline-derived CDR1 and CDR2 are LGHNA and YSLEER. V lost 0 bases and J lost 2, with 14 bases in between. The CDR3 bases are TGCGCCAGCAGCCAAGAGAGAGCGCCTCTAGCCTACAATGAGCAGTTCTTC. Translated: CASSQERAPLAYNEQFF.

The chain uses TRBV20-1 and TRBJ1-5, with D hard to call. CDR3 length equals 14 residues. V gave up 6 bases and J gave up 1 base, with 13 bases separating them. The V gene's germline CDR1 is DFQATT and CDR2 SNEGSKA (reference sequence). CDR3 region: CSAASGESNQPQHF. Written as DNA, the CDR3 is TGCAGTGCCGCCTCTGGCGAGAGCAATCAGCCCCAGCATTTT.

This clonotype was detected a few times. The chain joins TRBV9 to TRBJ1-1; 8 nucleotides line up with TRBD1. Germline CDR1 and CDR2: SGDLS and YYNGEE. The CDR3 contains 16 residues. Unmatched junction bases numbered 5, after V lost 0 bases and J lost 1 base. The CDR3 reads CASSVGTGQGNTEAFF. The CDR3 region has the DNA TGTGCCAGCAGCGTAGGGACAGGGCAGGGGAACACTGAAGCTTTCTTT.

The chain has TRBV7-2 and TRBJ1-6; no definite D call. The germline CDR1 and CDR2 sequences are SGHTA and FQGNSA. V was pared by 3 bases and J by 7 bases, with 13 bases between. The CDR3 length is 15 residues. The CDR3 DNA follows: TGTGCCAGCAGCTTTCTACAGCCTTGGAATTCACCCCTCCACTTT. This codes for CASSFLQPWNSPLHF. The whole variable domain, filled in from reference TRBV7-2 and TRBJ1-6, reads GAGVSQSPSNKVTEKGKDVELRCDPISGHTALYWYRQSLGQGLEFLIYFQGNSAPDKSGLPSDRFSAERTGGSVSTLTIQRTQQEDSAVYLCASSFLQPWNSPLHFGNGTRLTVT.